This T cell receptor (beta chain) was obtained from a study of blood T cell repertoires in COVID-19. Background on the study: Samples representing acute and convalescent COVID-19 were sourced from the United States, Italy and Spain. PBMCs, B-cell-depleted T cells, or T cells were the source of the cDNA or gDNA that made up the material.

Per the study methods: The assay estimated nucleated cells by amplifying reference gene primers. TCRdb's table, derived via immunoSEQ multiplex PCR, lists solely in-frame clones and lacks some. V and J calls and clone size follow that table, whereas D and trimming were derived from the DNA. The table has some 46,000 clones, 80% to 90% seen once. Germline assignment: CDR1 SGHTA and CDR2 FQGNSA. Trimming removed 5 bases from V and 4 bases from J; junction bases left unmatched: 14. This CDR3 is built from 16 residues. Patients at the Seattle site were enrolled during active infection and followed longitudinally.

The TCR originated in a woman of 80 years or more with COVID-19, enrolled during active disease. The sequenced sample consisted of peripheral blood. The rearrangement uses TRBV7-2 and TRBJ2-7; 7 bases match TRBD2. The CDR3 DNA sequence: TGTGCCAGCAGCCTCAGTGGGGCGGGAGTGGGATACGAGCAGTACTTC. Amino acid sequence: CASSLSGAGVGYEQYF. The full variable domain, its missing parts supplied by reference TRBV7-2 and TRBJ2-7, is GAGVSQSPSNKVTEKGKDVELRCDPISGHTALYWYRQSLGQGLEFLIYFQGNSAPDKSGLPSDRFSAERTGGSVSTLTIQRTQQEDSAVYLCASSLSGAGVGYEQYFGPGTRLTVT.